These 27 T cell receptor beta chains were all obtained from the same sample, sequenced in a study of blood T cell repertoires in COVID-19. Some clones are missing from TCRdb's copy, which holds only in-frame ones; the method was immunoSEQ multiplex PCR. The table lists roughly 24,000 clones, approximately 81% of them singletons. Sequencing input: peripheral blood. Every receptor here comes from a human donor in a cohort sampled during active COVID-19.

This clone has only a few counts. This chain links TRBV5-1 with TRBJ1-2, with a tentative D call TRBD1 (6 bases). Germline V gene sequence: CDR1 SGHRS, CDR2 YFSETQ. The CDR3 is 15 residues long. The V end was cut by 5 bases, the J end by 4 bases, with 18 bases between. CDR3 nucleotides: TGCGCCAGCAGACTTCCGGGCCGGACAGTCTATGGCTACACCTTC. It specifies CASRLPGRTVYGYTF. Complete variable domain (other parts from reference TRBV5-1 and TRBJ1-2): KAGVTQTPRYLIKTRGQQVTLSCSPISGHRSVSWYQQTPGQGLQFLFEYFSETQRNKGNFPGRFSGRQFSNSRSEMNVSTLELGDSALYLCASRLPGRTVYGYTFGSGTRLTVV.

The V gene is TRBV28, the J gene TRBJ2-7; D gene unclear. Trimming cost V 2 bases and J 4 bases, with 6 bases left between them. This CDR3 is 12 amino acids long. Germline assignment: CDR1 MDHEN and CDR2 SYDVKM. The CDR3 sequence is CASSLRQYEQYF. The CDR3, as DNA: TGTGCCAGCAGTTTACGACAATACGAGCAGTACTTC.

In this sample, this clone turned up once. The chain couples TRBV28 to TRBJ1-3, with D unclear. The V gene lost 7 bases and the J gene lost 6 bases, with 13 bases spanning the gap. Germline assignment: CDR1 MDHEN and CDR2 SYDVKM. The length of the CDR3 is 13 residues. The DNA of the CDR3 is TGTGCCAGCACAAGAGGTGGAGAAAACACCATATATTTT. Its protein product is CASTRGGENTIYF.

This clone was counted once. The chain joins TRBV5-4 to TRBJ2-3; 7 bases are shared with TRBD2. The CDR3 length is 16 residues. V lost 3 bases, J lost 0 bases, and 7 bases stayed unmatched. CDR1 and CDR2 from the germline V gene are SGHNT and YYREEE (reference sequence). CDR3 in DNA: TGTGCCAGCAGCTCCAAGCGGGGAGATAGCACAGATACGCAGTATTTT. This codes for CASSSKRGDSTDTQYF.

This clone is a singleton in its sample. J is TRBJ1-3 and V is TRBV19, with D tentatively TRBD1 (6 bases). Germline values: CDR1 LNHDA, CDR2 SQIVND (reference sequence). The V end lost 4 bases, the J end lost 2 bases, and 9 bases lay between the germline ends. The CDR3 length is 14 residues. The CDR3 coding sequence is TGTGCCAGTAGTACAACAGGGACTGGAAACACCATATATTTT. Amino acids: CASSTTGTGNTIYF.

The chain has TRBV27 and TRBJ2-4, with D possibly TRBD1 on 6 matching bases. Trimming removed 2 bases at V and 5 bases at J, with 7 bases between. CDR3 length equals 13 residues. Germline lookup yields CDR1 MNHEY and CDR2 SMNVEV (reference sequence). CDR3 protein: CASSLGGENIQYF. The DNA for the CDR3 is TGTGCCAGCAGTTTAGGGGGCGAAAACATTCAGTACTTC.

This rearrangement joins TRBV6-5 to TRBJ2-7; TRBD1 matches 11 bases. The germline CDR1 and CDR2 sequences are MNHEY and SVGAGI. V shed 6 bases, J shed 1 base, and the junction held 5 bases outside the gene matches. The CDR3 loop spans 15 amino acids. The CDR3 sequence: CASRSGQGASYEQYF. In DNA, the CDR3 is TGTGCCAGCAGATCCGGACAGGGGGCTTCCTACGAGCAGTACTTC.

The V call is TRBV7-9, the J call TRBJ1-2, with 7 positions matching TRBD1. Germline CDR1 is SEHNR and CDR2 is FQNEAQ (reference sequence). This CDR3 has 13 residues. With V trimmed by 8 bases and J by 8 bases, 11 bases remained unmatched. This chain's CDR3 is CASAQTGEEGYTF. CDR3 coding DNA: TGTGCCAGCGCACAAACAGGGGAGGAGGGCTACACCTTC. The whole variable domain, remainder taken from reference TRBV7-9 and TRBJ1-2, is DTGVSQNPRHKITKRGQNVTFRCDPISEHNRLYWYRQTLGQGPEFLTYFQNEAQLEKSRLLSDRFSAERPKGSFSTLEIQRTEQGDSAMYLCASAQTGEEGYTFGSGTRLTVV.

The chain employs TRBV18 and TRBJ1-3; possibly TRBD1 for D (5 bases). V was clipped by 4 bases and J by 3 bases, with 16 bases between them. From germline, CDR1 is KGHSH and CDR2 LQKENI. The CDR3 runs 16 residues. The CDR3: CASSRTGQGSGNTIYF. The CDR3 coding sequence is TGTGCCAGCTCACGGACCGGTCAGGGCAGTGGAAACACCATATATTTT.

This clone was seen just once. The chain employs TRBV11-2 and TRBJ1-2; TRBD1 matches 9 bases. CDR3 size: 16 residues. With V trimmed by 3 bases and J by 8 bases, 13 bases remained unmatched. Germline V CDR1 and CDR2: SGHAT, FQNNGV. The CDR3 region is CASSFAVTGGKDGYTF. The CDR3 DNA sequence: TGTGCCAGCAGCTTCGCTGTAACAGGGGGCAAGGACGGCTACACCTTC.

This clone was counted once. The chain carries TRBV5-4 and TRBJ1-1; 10 bases map to TRBD1. This CDR3 is 13 amino acids long. In germline, CDR1 is SGHNT, CDR2 YYREEE (reference sequence). Trimming removed 4 bases from V and 5 bases from J; junction bases left unmatched: 2. The DNA of the CDR3 is TGTGCCAGCAGCCCGGGACAGGGGACTGAAGCTTTCTTT. Translation gives CASSPGQGTEAFF.

This clone was recorded once. CDR3 nucleotide sequence: TGTGCCAGTAGTACCCTAGGCTCCACAGATACGCAGTATTTT. It specifies CASSTLGSTDTQYF. The chain employs TRBV19 and TRBJ2-3; D gene unclear. Trimming left V 4 bases short and J 2 bases short, with 10 bases between. Germline values: CDR1 LNHDA, CDR2 SQIVND (reference sequence). The CDR3 covers 14 residues. The entire variable domain, with the rest obtained from reference TRBV19 and TRBJ2-3, is as follows: DGGITQSPKYLFRKEGQNVTLSCEQNLNHDAMYWYRQDPGQGLRLIYYSQIVNDFQKGDIAEGYSVSREKKESFPLTVTSAQKNPTAFYLCASSTLGSTDTQYFGPGTRLTVL.

This clone came up a few times. The V and J genes are TRBV9 and TRBJ1-5; TRBD1 matches at 12 bases. Looked up from germline, CDR1 is SGDLS and CDR2 is YYNGEE. This CDR3 region has 14 residues. V dropped 3 bases and J dropped 7; count of bases not matched to a gene: 2. The CDR3 DNA is TGTGCCAGCAGCGGGGGACAGGGGGCACAGCCCCAGCATTTT. Its protein product is CASSGGQGAQPQHF.

In its sample, this clone was seen once. The J gene is TRBJ1-5, the V gene TRBV5-5; unclear D gene. Trimming took off 3 bases at V and 1 base at J, with 8 bases between the two ends. Germline V gene data show CDR1 as SGHKS and CDR2 as YYEKEE (reference sequence). This CDR3 has 14 residues. Here the CDR3 reads CASSSSGSNQPQHF. CDR3 in DNA: TGTGCCAGCAGCTCGTCGGGGAGCAATCAGCCCCAGCATTTT.

This chain joins TRBV5-4 and TRBJ2-4; 10 nucleotides align to TRBD2. Trimming at V came to 4 bases and at J to 0 bases, leaving 4 bases not matched to a gene. The V gene's germline CDR1 is SGHNT and CDR2 YYREEE (reference sequence). The CDR3 runs 16 residues. CDR3 sequence reads: CASSAGLAVAKNIQYF. The CDR3 coding sequence is TGTGCCAGCAGCGCAGGACTAGCGGTAGCCAAAAACATTCAGTACTTC.

This clone appeared a few times. This chain joins TRBV7-2 and TRBJ1-2, with D possibly matching TRBD1 (6 bases). This CDR3 has 13 amino acids. V was clipped by 5 bases and J by 8 bases, with 15 bases between them. From germline, CDR1 is SGHTA and CDR2 FQGNSA. CDR3 sequence (DNA): TGTGCCAGCAGCCCCAATAACAGGGACGGCTACACCTTC. The encoded protein is CASSPNNRDGYTF.

The chain is built from TRBV6-2 or TRBV6-3 and TRBJ1-5; 7 nucleotides align to TRBD1. The CDR3 length is 14 residues. CDR1 and CDR2 (germline): MNHEY, SVGEGT. With 4 bases clipped from V and 7 bases from J, the junction kept 7 bases outside the gene matches. The CDR3 loop reads CASSFDRDIQPQHF. The DNA of the CDR3 is TGTGCCAGCAGTTTCGACAGGGATATCCAGCCCCAGCATTTT.

This clone was observed a handful of times. The chain couples TRBV11-3 to TRBJ2-1; possible D gene TRBD2, 6 bases. CDR3 length equals 11 residues. Germline lookup yields CDR1 SGHNT and CDR2 YENEEA. V shed 5 bases and J shed 8 bases, with 7 bases lying between them. In nucleotides, the CDR3 is TGTGCCAGCAGCGGGGGGTATGAGCAGTTCTTC. Protein sequence: CASSGGYEQFF.

The genes are TRBV27 and TRBJ2-3; D gene unclear. Trimming cost V 7 bases and J 6 bases, with 20 bases left between them. CDR3 length equals 15 residues. Looked up from germline, CDR1 is MNHEY and CDR2 is SMNVEV (reference sequence). The DNA of the CDR3 is TGTGCCAGCATGTCGACACCAGGAACGTTGGATACGCAGTATTTT. Translating gives CASMSTPGTLDTQYF.

This chain links TRBV30 with TRBJ2-5; TRBD1 matches at 7 bases. Germline CDR1 reads GTSNPN; CDR2 reads SVGIG (reference sequence). V dropped 6 bases and J dropped 5; count of bases not matched to a gene: 12. The CDR3 has 14 amino acids. CDR3 sequence: CACQNPGGGETQYF. CDR3 in DNA: TGTGCCTGCCAAAACCCAGGGGGTGGCGAGACCCAGTACTTC.

The chain combines TRBV7-8 with TRBJ2-4; weak D call: TRBD2 (6 bases). Deletions cut 5 bases from V and 0 bases from J, with 14 bases between. Germline V gene data show CDR1 as SGHVS and CDR2 as FQNEAQ. CDR3 length: 16 residues. In nucleotides, the CDR3 is TGTGCCAGCAGCGGGCCCGAGGGACTAGCCAAAAACATTCAGTACTTC. As protein: CASSGPEGLAKNIQYF. Full variable domain (remainder filled in from reference TRBV7-8 and TRBJ2-4): GAGVSQSPRYKVAKRGQDVALRCDPISGHVSLFWYQQALGQGPEFLTYFQNEAQLDKSGLPSDRFFAERPEGSVSTLKIQRTQQEDSAVYLCASSGPEGLAKNIQYFGAGTRLSVL.

The V and J genes are TRBV6-4 and TRBJ2-3; 11 bases are a match to TRBD1. The ends lost 5 bases at V and 6 bases at J; junction bases unmatched: 7. The CDR3 is made up of 15 amino acids. The germline gives CDR1 MRHNA, CDR2 SNTAGT. The CDR3 region is CASSNGTGGMDTQYF. DNA of the CDR3: TGTGCCAGCAGTAACGGGACAGGGGGAATGGATACGCAGTATTTT.

As DNA, the CDR3 is TGTGCCAGCTCACCGGGGGGGAATCAGCCCCAGCATTTT. Its protein is CASSPGGNQPQHF. The V call is TRBV18, the J call TRBJ1-5; a weak D match, TRBD1 (5 bases). The CDR3 is 13 amino acids. Trimming removed 3 bases from V and 4 bases from J, with 7 bases in between. Germline V lookup: CDR1 KGHSH, CDR2 LQKENI. Using reference TRBV18 and TRBJ1-5 for the parts outside the CDR3, the full variable domain is NAGVMQNPRHLVRRRGQEARLRCSPMKGHSHVYWYRQLPEEGLKFMVYLQKENIIDESGMPKERFSAEFPKEGPSILRIQQVVRGDSAAYFCASSPGGNQPQHFGDGTRLSIL.

This sequence joins TRBV4-3 and TRBJ2-3; 12 positions match TRBD2. Germline V gene data show CDR1 as LGHNA and CDR2 as YSLEER. The V segment lost 5 bases and the J segment 4 bases; nucleotides outside the gene matches: 16. This CDR3 is 19 amino acids long. The CDR3 loop reads CASSFTSSGRASEADTQYF. CDR3 sequence (DNA): TGCGCCAGCAGCTTTACCTCTAGCGGGAGGGCCTCTGAGGCAGATACGCAGTATTTT.

The chain has TRBV7-3 and TRBJ1-2; 8 positions agree with TRBD1. The germline gives CDR1 SGHTA, CDR2 FQGTGA. The CDR3 extends over 13 amino acids. The J segment lost 3 bases and the V segment lost 5 bases, leaving 2 bases of the junction unmatched. As DNA, the CDR3 is TGTGCCAGCAGCCCGGACAGGGACTATGGCTACACCTTC. Residues: CASSPDRDYGYTF.

This rearrangement joins TRBV6-2 or TRBV6-3 to TRBJ2-3; 8 bases are a match to TRBD2. The V gene end was trimmed by 1 base and the J gene end by 4 bases; junction bases not matched to a gene: 7. Germline CDR1 is MNHEY and CDR2 is SVGEGT. This CDR3 comprises 16 residues. CDR3 region: CASSYYPGLGADTQYF. The CDR3, as DNA: TGTGCCAGCAGTTACTATCCGGGACTAGGGGCAGATACGCAGTATTTT.

The V and J genes are TRBV5-1 and TRBJ1-1; TRBD1 agrees at 7 bases. Trimming at V came to 4 bases and at J to 7 bases, leaving 10 bases not matched to a gene. CDR1 is SGHRS and CDR2 is YFSETQ in the germline V gene. The CDR3 loop spans 14 amino acids. The CDR3 DNA reads as TGCGCCAGCAGCATTAGGACAGGAGATCTTGAAGCTTTCTTT. This encodes CASSIRTGDLEAFF.